A single count supports the clone carrying this TCR beta chain. The sample holds other DNA sequences that translate to the same CDR3. The entry originates in a study of CD8+ T cells in alopecia areata. Sequencing templates came from extracted RNA that was reverse transcribed into cDNA. Produced via immunoSEQ multiplex PCR; TCRdb's table is partial and in-frame only. The table has hundreds of thousands of clones, around 65% seen once. Germline V gene sequence: CDR1 SQVTM, CDR2 ANQGSEA. There are 14 residues in the CDR3. V lost 7 bases to trimming and J lost 2 bases; unmatched junction nucleotides: 5. Documented treatment: oral pan-JAK inhibitor, 5-10 mg twice daily.

This TCR came from a human donor with alopecia areata. The chain recombines TRBV29-1 with TRBJ2-1; TRBD2 agrees at 10 bases. Source: CD4+ T cells sorted from blood, taken around week 46, from a patient treated with tofacitinib. CDR3 protein: CSASGGAPYNEQFF. CDR3 DNA sequence: TGCAGCGCAAGCGGGGGGGCACCCTACAATGAGCAGTTCTTC.